A selection of T cell receptor beta chains follows, all from one sample in a study of technical replicates of blood from a handful of donors. Profiled with immunoSEQ multiplex PCR; TCRdb holds only in-frame clones, not every one. The sample yields about 61,000 clones, about 90% seen once. Sequenced: PBMCs. The receptors come from a human donor in good health. Some clones in this sample may be carry-over from other donors' samples. CDR3s include the opening cysteine and the closing phenylalanine or tryptophan. D genes are given only for firm matches. Size is stated for part of the rows, as once, few or many counts, or as a class when the clone is expanded.

abundance: NA
j_gene: TRBJ1-6
d_gene: NA
v_gene: TRBV9
CDR3nt: TGTGCCAGCAGCCCCAGGTCTAATTCACCCCTCCACTTT
CDR3aa: CASSPRSNSPLHF

abundance: NA
j_gene: TRBJ2-1
d_gene: TRBD2
v_gene: TRBV4-3
CDR3nt: TGCGCCAGCAGCCGTACTAGCGGGGGGAACAATGAGCAGTTCTTC
CDR3aa: CASSRTSGGNNEQFF

abundance: NA
j_gene: TRBJ2-3
d_gene: TRBD2
v_gene: TRBV14
CDR3nt: TGTGCCAGCAGCCAAGATAGGCTAGCGGGGGTCACAGATACGCAGTATTTT
CDR3aa: CASSQDRLAGVTDTQYF

abundance: NA
j_gene: TRBJ2-1
d_gene: TRBD2
v_gene: TRBV7-6
CDR3nt: TGTGCCAGCACCCCTCGGGAACAGGGGGGGAGCGGGAGGGTCACCTACAATGAGCAGTTCTTC
CDR3aa: CASTPREQGGSGRVTYNEQFF

abundance: NA
j_gene: TRBJ1-1
d_gene: NA
v_gene: TRBV5-1
CDR3nt: TGCGCCAGCAGCTTGTGGACAGCGAACACTGAAGCTTTCTTT
CDR3aa: CASSLWTANTEAFF

abundance: NA
j_gene: TRBJ2-2
d_gene: TRBD1
v_gene: TRBV7-9
CDR3nt: TGTGCCAGCAGCGCGCGACAGGGGAAGGACACCGGGGAGCTGTTTTTT
CDR3aa: CASSARQGKDTGELFF

abundance: NA
j_gene: TRBJ2-2
d_gene: TRBD2
v_gene: TRBV7-3
CDR3nt: TGTGCCAGCAGCGTAGGATTAGCGGGACCGAGGGGGGAGCTGTTTTTT
CDR3aa: CASSVGLAGPRGELFF

abundance: NA
j_gene: TRBJ2-2
d_gene: NA
v_gene: TRBV2
CDR3nt: TGTGCCAGCAGTGAACTCCCGAAAAACTACGGGGAGCTGTTTTTT
CDR3aa: CASSELPKNYGELFF

abundance: NA
j_gene: TRBJ2-7
d_gene: TRBD2
v_gene: TRBV19
CDR3nt: TGTGCCAGTAGTGATTTAGCGGGCTCCTACGAGCAGTACTTC
CDR3aa: CASSDLAGSYEQYF

abundance: NA
j_gene: TRBJ2-5
d_gene: NA
v_gene: TRBV5-5
CDR3nt: TGTGCCAGCAGCTTGGGTGGGGGCACCCAAGAGACCCAGTACTTC
CDR3aa: CASSLGGGTQETQYF

abundance: NA
j_gene: TRBJ2-7
d_gene: TRBD2
v_gene: TRBV9
CDR3nt: TGTGCCAGCAGCGTAGGGACTAGCGGGTACTACGAGCAGTACTTC
CDR3aa: CASSVGTSGYYEQYF

abundance: NA
j_gene: TRBJ1-5
d_gene: TRBD1
v_gene: TRBV7-9
CDR3nt: TGTGCCAGCAGCAATACAGGGGGGAGTCAGCCCCAGCATTTT
CDR3aa: CASSNTGGSQPQHF

abundance: NA
j_gene: TRBJ2-1
d_gene: TRBD2
v_gene: TRBV29-1
CDR3nt: TGCAGCGTTGACGTCGGGCTAGCGGCCGGAGATGAGCAGTTCTTC
CDR3aa: CSVDVGLAAGDEQFF

abundance: NA
j_gene: TRBJ2-7
d_gene: NA
v_gene: TRBV2
CDR3nt: TGTGCCAGCAGTGAAAGGCTCAGCGGAATCTACGAGCAGTACTTC
CDR3aa: CASSERLSGIYEQYF

abundance: NA
j_gene: TRBJ2-2
d_gene: TRBD2
v_gene: TRBV7-9
CDR3nt: TGTGCCATAAAGCGGGGCCCGAACACCGGGGAGCTGTTTTTT
CDR3aa: CAIKRGPNTGELFF

abundance: NA
j_gene: TRBJ1-2
d_gene: NA
v_gene: TRBV19
CDR3nt: TGTGCCAGTAGGAATACAGGGAACTATGGCTACACCTTC
CDR3aa: CASRNTGNYGYTF

abundance: NA
j_gene: TRBJ2-7
d_gene: NA
v_gene: TRBV29-1
CDR3nt: TGCAGCGTCCGCACGAACACGGGCGAGCAGTACTTC
CDR3aa: CSVRTNTGEQYF

abundance: NA
j_gene: TRBJ2-1
d_gene: NA
v_gene: TRBV9
CDR3nt: TGTGCCAGCAGCGTTGGTGCGGGCGCAAACAATGAGCAGTTCTTC
CDR3aa: CASSVGAGANNEQFF

abundance: NA
j_gene: TRBJ1-3
d_gene: NA
v_gene: TRBV19
CDR3nt: TGTGCCACCCAACCAGGGTACTCTGGAAACACCATATATTTT
CDR3aa: CATQPGYSGNTIYF

abundance: NA
j_gene: TRBJ2-6
d_gene: TRBD1
v_gene: TRBV2
CDR3nt: TGTGCCAGCAGTTCTACCTGGGACAGACGCTCTGGGGCCAACGTCCTGACTTTC
CDR3aa: CASSSTWDRRSGANVLTF

abundance: NA
j_gene: TRBJ2-2
d_gene: TRBD1
v_gene: TRBV4-3
CDR3nt: TGCGCCAGCAGCCAAGATCCCCCAACCGGGACAGCGAACACCGGGGAGCTGTTTTTT
CDR3aa: CASSQDPPTGTANTGELFF

abundance: NA
j_gene: TRBJ1-3
d_gene: NA
v_gene: TRBV19
CDR3nt: TGTGCCAGTAGTATAGGAGGCCAGACTTTTGGAAACACCATATATTTT
CDR3aa: CASSIGGQTFGNTIYF

abundance: NA
j_gene: TRBJ1-2
d_gene: NA
v_gene: TRBV7-2
CDR3nt: TGTGCCAGCAGGCCAGGGGCGCGCTATGGCTACACCTTC
CDR3aa: CASRPGARYGYTF

abundance: NA
j_gene: TRBJ1-5
d_gene: TRBD1
v_gene: TRBV18
CDR3nt: TGTGCCAGCTCACCCGACAGGGGTGGCAATCAGCCCCAGCATTTT
CDR3aa: CASSPDRGGNQPQHF

abundance: once
j_gene: TRBJ2-2
d_gene: NA
v_gene: TRBV12-5
CDR3nt: TGTGCTAGTGGCCCGGGGTCGGTTTCTGGGGAGCTGTTTTTT
CDR3aa: CASGPGSVSGELFF

abundance: NA
j_gene: TRBJ2-7
d_gene: NA
v_gene: TRBV6-4
CDR3nt: TGTGCCATCATATACCCCTGGAGGCAGTACTTC
CDR3aa: CAIIYPWRQYF

abundance: NA
j_gene: TRBJ2-5
d_gene: NA
v_gene: TRBV5-1
CDR3nt: TGCGCCAGCAGCTCAGTGGACAGACCTGTTCAAGAGACCCAGTACTTC
CDR3aa: CASSSVDRPVQETQYF

abundance: NA
j_gene: TRBJ2-3
d_gene: TRBD2
v_gene: TRBV5-6
CDR3nt: TGTGCCAGCAGGTCCGGGGGGGGGCCCCCATATTTT
CDR3aa: CASRSGGGPPYF

abundance: NA
j_gene: TRBJ2-3
d_gene: TRBD2
v_gene: TRBV11-2
CDR3nt: TGTGCCAGCAGCTCAGGAGTTAGCGGGTTCGGCACAGATACGCAGTATTTT
CDR3aa: CASSSGVSGFGTDTQYF

abundance: NA
j_gene: TRBJ1-6
d_gene: TRBD1
v_gene: TRBV19
CDR3nt: TGTGCCAGTAGTCCCACGTCCGACAGGGGTTCACCCCTCCACTTT
CDR3aa: CASSPTSDRGSPLHF

abundance: NA
j_gene: TRBJ2-3
d_gene: TRBD1
v_gene: TRBV7-2
CDR3nt: TGTGCCAGCAGCTCCACCCAGGGGGTGGCTACGCAGTATTTT
CDR3aa: CASSSTQGVATQYF

abundance: NA
j_gene: TRBJ2-3
d_gene: TRBD1
v_gene: TRBV12-5
CDR3nt: TGTGCTAGTGGTTTGGCCACCGGGCCAGGGGGTAACACAGATACGCAGTATTTT
CDR3aa: CASGLATGPGGNTDTQYF

abundance: few
j_gene: TRBJ1-2
d_gene: NA
v_gene: TRBV10-3
CDR3nt: TGTGCCATCAGTGAGCAAATGGGCGCCTATGGCTACACCTTC
CDR3aa: CAISEQMGAYGYTF

abundance: NA
j_gene: TRBJ1-5
d_gene: TRBD1
v_gene: TRBV19
CDR3nt: TGTGCCAGTAGTGCCCAGGGGGCTCAGCCCCAGCATTTT
CDR3aa: CASSAQGAQPQHF

abundance: NA
j_gene: TRBJ1-2
d_gene: NA
v_gene: TRBV7-9
CDR3nt: TGTGCCAGCAGCTTAACACGGTCCACCGGCCGGGATGGCTACACCTTC
CDR3aa: CASSLTRSTGRDGYTF

abundance: NA
j_gene: TRBJ1-5
d_gene: NA
v_gene: TRBV27
CDR3nt: TGTGCCAGCAGCTACCTAGCCCCGGGGAATCAGCCCCAGCATTTT
CDR3aa: CASSYLAPGNQPQHF

abundance: NA
j_gene: TRBJ2-1
d_gene: TRBD2
v_gene: TRBV2
CDR3nt: TGTGCCAGCAGTGAAGTTCTTGCGGGAGAGGACAATGAGCAGTTCTTC
CDR3aa: CASSEVLAGEDNEQFF

abundance: NA
j_gene: TRBJ2-7
d_gene: NA
v_gene: TRBV6-5
CDR3nt: TGTGCCAGCAGATACAGGGGACTCTCCTACGAGCAGTACTTC
CDR3aa: CASRYRGLSYEQYF

abundance: NA
j_gene: TRBJ1-1
d_gene: NA
v_gene: TRBV5-4
CDR3nt: TGTGCCAGCAGCATTCAGGGGAACACTGAAGCTTTCTTT
CDR3aa: CASSIQGNTEAFF

abundance: NA
j_gene: TRBJ2-7
d_gene: TRBD1
v_gene: TRBV7-2
CDR3nt: TGTGCCAGCAGCTTACCCCGACAGGGCGGGTACGAGCAGTACTTC
CDR3aa: CASSLPRQGGYEQYF